A selection of T cell receptor beta chains follows, all from one sample in a study of T cell repertoires in cytomegalovirus infection. These receptors' targets are unknown. TCRdb reanalysed the reads using MiXCR and keeps one entry per CDR3 protein. Seen here are 350,000 to 400,000 distinct CDR3 sequences, roughly a third observed once, and the top ten hold roughly 13%. The specimen was cultured PBMCs, collected from culture after CMV antigen stimulation. The origin of the receptors is a human donor in good health (CMV status not recorded). Some clones in this sample may be carry-over from other donors' samples. CDR3s include the opening cysteine and the closing phenylalanine or tryptophan. A D gene is named only where the DNA matches it firmly. Only some rows state a clone size, as once, few, many or a class for expanded clones.

CDR3nt: TGCAGTGCTGGGAGACTAGCAGACAATGAGCAGTTCTTC
CDR3aa: CSAGRLADNEQFF
j_gene: TRBJ2-1
d_gene: TRBD2
v_gene: TRBV20-1
abundance: .

CDR3nt: TGTGCCAGTAGTAGCTTATTAAGCAATCAGCCCCAGCATTTT
CDR3aa: CASSSLLSNQPQHF
j_gene: TRBJ1-5
d_gene: .
v_gene: TRBV19
abundance: few

CDR3nt: TGCGCCAGCAGCCAAGGGTGGAGAGGGGGCCTTGGGAATGAGCAGTTCTTC
CDR3aa: CASSQGWRGGLGNEQFF
j_gene: TRBJ2-1
d_gene: TRBD1
v_gene: TRBV4-3
abundance: .

CDR3nt: TGTGCCAGCAGCTGGGGGACAGGGGGCCGAGAGCAGTACTTC
CDR3aa: CASSWGTGGREQYF
j_gene: TRBJ2-7
d_gene: TRBD1
v_gene: TRBV7-9
abundance: .

CDR3nt: TGCAGTGCTAGGACAGGGGTGACCTATGGCTACACCTTC
CDR3aa: CSARTGVTYGYTF
j_gene: TRBJ1-2
d_gene: TRBD1
v_gene: TRBV20-1
abundance: many

CDR3nt: TGCGCCAGCAGCAAAGGACCGACAGGCGAGGAGACCCAGTACTTC
CDR3aa: CASSKGPTGEETQYF
j_gene: TRBJ2-5
d_gene: .
v_gene: TRBV5-1
abundance: once

CDR3nt: TGTGCCACCAGTGATTCCAGGGTAGAATTAACCGGGGAGCTGTTTTTT
CDR3aa: CATSDSRVELTGELFF
j_gene: TRBJ2-2
d_gene: .
v_gene: TRBV24-1
abundance: many

CDR3nt: TGTGCCAGCAGTTATGGCGGGAGAGATTGGGATACGCAGTATTTT
CDR3aa: CASSYGGRDWDTQYF
j_gene: TRBJ2-3
d_gene: TRBD2
v_gene: TRBV6-5
abundance: few

CDR3nt: TGTGCCAGCAGCTTAAGTCCAGGGAAGAACGAGCAGTACTTC
CDR3aa: CASSLSPGKNEQYF
j_gene: TRBJ2-7
d_gene: .
v_gene: TRBV11-1
abundance: .

CDR3nt: TGTGCCAGCAGCACCGGGACAACAGAGACCCAGTACTTC
CDR3aa: CASSTGTTETQYF
j_gene: TRBJ2-5
d_gene: .
v_gene: TRBV7-9
abundance: .

CDR3nt: TGTGCCAGCAGCTTTGGAGTTTTT
CDR3aa: CASSFGVF
j_gene: TRBJ1-4
d_gene: .
v_gene: TRBV5-3
abundance: few

CDR3nt: TGTGCCATCAGTGATCAGGATACCTATGGCTACACCTTC
CDR3aa: CAISDQDTYGYTF
j_gene: TRBJ1-2
d_gene: .
v_gene: TRBV10-3
abundance: .

CDR3nt: TGTGCCAGCAGTTTGGGCGGGGGGCGCACTGAAGCTTTCTTT
CDR3aa: CASSLGGGRTEAFF
j_gene: TRBJ1-1
d_gene: .
v_gene: TRBV27
abundance: .

CDR3nt: TGCGCCAGCAGCCATATTGGACAGGGCCTGAATCAGCCCCAGCATTTT
CDR3aa: CASSHIGQGLNQPQHF
j_gene: TRBJ1-5
d_gene: TRBD1
v_gene: TRBV4-1
abundance: few

CDR3nt: TGTGCCAGCAGCCAGTCTCTAGCGCAAAAGGGGGCAGATACGCAGTATTTT
CDR3aa: CASSQSLAQKGADTQYF
j_gene: TRBJ2-3
d_gene: .
v_gene: TRBV9
abundance: few

CDR3nt: TGCAGTGCTCCCGGCTGGGGGGGCCAAGAGACCCAGTACTTC
CDR3aa: CSAPGWGGQETQYF
j_gene: TRBJ2-5
d_gene: TRBD2
v_gene: TRBV20-1
abundance: few

CDR3nt: TGCAGTGCTAGAACACTAGCCTACGAGCAGTACTTC
CDR3aa: CSARTLAYEQYF
j_gene: TRBJ2-7
d_gene: .
v_gene: TRBV20-1
abundance: .

CDR3nt: TGTGCCAGCAGCGGAGGACTAGCGGGTTTCTATGAGCAGTTCTTC
CDR3aa: CASSGGLAGFYEQFF
j_gene: TRBJ2-1
d_gene: TRBD2
v_gene: TRBV7-9
abundance: few

CDR3nt: TGCGCCAGCAGCCTACAGGACAGGTCTAACTATGGCTACACCTTC
CDR3aa: CASSLQDRSNYGYTF
j_gene: TRBJ1-2
d_gene: TRBD1
v_gene: TRBV4-1
abundance: .

CDR3nt: TGTGCCACCGGAAGCTCTGGGGCCAACGTCCTGACTTTC
CDR3aa: CATGSSGANVLTF
j_gene: TRBJ2-6
d_gene: .
v_gene: TRBV24-1
abundance: few

CDR3nt: TGCGCCAGCAGCCAAGGCATAGGGGGGGATACGCAGTATTTT
CDR3aa: CASSQGIGGDTQYF
j_gene: TRBJ2-3
d_gene: .
v_gene: TRBV4-3
abundance: .

CDR3nt: TGTGCCAGCAGCGAGGGACTAGCTTCCTACAATGAGCAGTTCTTC
CDR3aa: CASSEGLASYNEQFF
j_gene: TRBJ2-1
d_gene: TRBD2
v_gene: TRBV7-2
abundance: .

CDR3nt: TGTGCCAGCAGCACCCACCATAGACAGGGGGCCCGAGAGACCCAGTACTTC
CDR3aa: CASSTHHRQGARETQYF
j_gene: TRBJ2-5
d_gene: TRBD1
v_gene: TRBV4-2
abundance: few

CDR3nt: TGTGCCAGCAGCTCCAAGGACAGGGTCGTCAATGAGCAGTTCTTC
CDR3aa: CASSSKDRVVNEQFF
j_gene: TRBJ2-1
d_gene: TRBD1
v_gene: TRBV6-2/TRBV6-3
abundance: many

CDR3nt: TGTGCCAGCAGCTCCGGGTGGGAGACCCAGTACTTC
CDR3aa: CASSSGWETQYF
j_gene: TRBJ2-5
d_gene: .
v_gene: TRBV7-2
abundance: many

CDR3nt: TGTGCCAGTACTAGACAGGGACCACTCTCTGGAAACACCATATATTTT
CDR3aa: CASTRQGPLSGNTIYF
j_gene: TRBJ1-3
d_gene: TRBD1
v_gene: TRBV6-1
abundance: .

CDR3nt: TGTGCCAGCAGCTTATGGGGACAGGTTCAAGAGACCCAGTACTTC
CDR3aa: CASSLWGQVQETQYF
j_gene: TRBJ2-5
d_gene: TRBD1
v_gene: TRBV7-2
abundance: .

CDR3nt: TGCGCCAGCAGCCAAGATTCGTCAGCGTATAGCAATCAGCCCCAGCATTTT
CDR3aa: CASSQDSSAYSNQPQHF
j_gene: TRBJ1-5
d_gene: .
v_gene: TRBV4-1
abundance: few

CDR3nt: TGTGCCAGCAGTAAGGCGCCTTATGGCTACACCTTC
CDR3aa: CASSKAPYGYTF
j_gene: TRBJ1-2
d_gene: .
v_gene: TRBV6-5
abundance: few

CDR3nt: TGTGCCAGCAGTTGGCCTCATCAGCCCCAGCATTTT
CDR3aa: CASSWPHQPQHF
j_gene: TRBJ1-5
d_gene: .
v_gene: TRBV12-3/TRBV12-4
abundance: few

CDR3nt: TGTGCCAGCCGGGAGTGGCGGACTAGCACAGATACGCAGTATTTT
CDR3aa: CASREWRTSTDTQYF
j_gene: TRBJ2-3
d_gene: .
v_gene: TRBV6-1
abundance: few

CDR3nt: TGTGCTAGTGGTCCCGGACAGGGGGGATTCTACGAGCAGTACTTC
CDR3aa: CASGPGQGGFYEQYF
j_gene: TRBJ2-7
d_gene: TRBD1
v_gene: TRBV12-5
abundance: few

CDR3nt: TGTGCCAGTAGTATCCCTCCAAACTACGAGCAGTACTTC
CDR3aa: CASSIPPNYEQYF
j_gene: TRBJ2-7
d_gene: .
v_gene: TRBV19
abundance: .

CDR3nt: TGTGCCAGCAGCCCCCGACAGGGACCCTACGAGCAGTACTTC
CDR3aa: CASSPRQGPYEQYF
j_gene: TRBJ2-7
d_gene: TRBD1
v_gene: TRBV7-2
abundance: many

CDR3nt: TGTGCCAGCTCACCACGGTCGGGCGCAGGAACTGAAGCTTTCTTT
CDR3aa: CASSPRSGAGTEAFF
j_gene: TRBJ1-1
d_gene: .
v_gene: TRBV18
abundance: .

CDR3nt: TGTGCCAGTAGTGTAAACAGTTATGGCTACACCTTC
CDR3aa: CASSVNSYGYTF
j_gene: TRBJ1-2
d_gene: .
v_gene: TRBV19
abundance: once

CDR3nt: TGTGCCAGCACCTTGGGGCTAGCAGACAATGAGCAGTTCTTC
CDR3aa: CASTLGLADNEQFF
j_gene: TRBJ2-1
d_gene: .
v_gene: TRBV6-5
abundance: .

CDR3nt: TGTGCCAGCAGCTTAACAGTGGCAGGGGTACCTGGGGCCAACGTCCTGACTTTC
CDR3aa: CASSLTVAGVPGANVLTF
j_gene: TRBJ2-6
d_gene: .
v_gene: TRBV7-3
abundance: .

CDR3nt: TGCGCCAGCACTAGCTTGGCCGGGGAGCTGTTTTTT
CDR3aa: CASTSLAGELFF
j_gene: TRBJ2-2
d_gene: .
v_gene: TRBV5-1
abundance: .

CDR3nt: TGTGCCAGCAGGAGGGGACAGTTCGCCGGGGAGCTGTTTTTT
CDR3aa: CASRRGQFAGELFF
j_gene: TRBJ2-2
d_gene: TRBD1
v_gene: TRBV2
abundance: few

CDR3nt: TGTGCCAGCAGTTATCAGGGGTCGGGCACTGAAGCTTTCTTT
CDR3aa: CASSYQGSGTEAFF
j_gene: TRBJ1-1
d_gene: .
v_gene: TRBV6-5
abundance: few

CDR3nt: TGTGCCAGCGCGGGATCCTACAATGAGCAGTTCTTC
CDR3aa: CASAGSYNEQFF
j_gene: TRBJ2-1
d_gene: .
v_gene: TRBV7-2
abundance: many

CDR3nt: TGTGCCAGTAGTATAGTTTCGGGGCGGCACTCCTACAATGAGCAGTTCTTC
CDR3aa: CASSIVSGRHSYNEQFF
j_gene: TRBJ2-1
d_gene: .
v_gene: TRBV19
abundance: .

CDR3nt: TGTGCCAGCAGCCCGGGTCGAGGCGGGAGGGAGGAGACCCAGTACTTC
CDR3aa: CASSPGRGGREETQYF
j_gene: TRBJ2-5
d_gene: TRBD2
v_gene: TRBV7-2
abundance: few

CDR3nt: TGTGCCAGCAGTCCCAATCAGGTGAACACTGAAGCTTTCTTT
CDR3aa: CASSPNQVNTEAFF
j_gene: TRBJ1-1
d_gene: .
v_gene: TRBV7-2
abundance: few

CDR3nt: TGTGCCAGCAGCTTGGAGCGGAATATTCTTACAGATACGCAGTATTTT
CDR3aa: CASSLERNILTDTQYF
j_gene: TRBJ2-3
d_gene: .
v_gene: TRBV7-8
abundance: many

CDR3nt: TGTGCCAGCACCAAAGGGCAAGGGGGGACTGAAGCTTTCTTT
CDR3aa: CASTKGQGGTEAFF
j_gene: TRBJ1-1
d_gene: .
v_gene: TRBV6-1
abundance: once

CDR3nt: TGTGCCAGCAGTTACCTGCGCCCCACGATACGATACAATGAGCAGTTCTTC
CDR3aa: CASSYLRPTIRYNEQFF
j_gene: TRBJ2-1
d_gene: .
v_gene: TRBV6-2/TRBV6-3
abundance: .

CDR3nt: TGTGCCAGCTCACCCTCTGTCTCTGGGGCCAACGTCCTGACTTTC
CDR3aa: CASSPSVSGANVLTF
j_gene: TRBJ2-6
d_gene: .
v_gene: TRBV18
abundance: .

CDR3nt: TGTGCCAGCAGCTTAGAGGGACAGGGTGGTGAAAAACTGCTTTTT
CDR3aa: CASSLEGQGGEKLLF
j_gene: TRBJ1-4
d_gene: TRBD1
v_gene: TRBV13
abundance: .

CDR3nt: TGTGCCAGCAGTTCGGGCCGTACCCAGCATTTT
CDR3aa: CASSSGRTQHF
j_gene: TRBJ1-5
d_gene: .
v_gene: TRBV6-2/TRBV6-3
abundance: .

CDR3nt: TGTGCCAGCAGTTTCCGTCGGAATGAGCAGTTCTTC
CDR3aa: CASSFRRNEQFF
j_gene: TRBJ2-1
d_gene: .
v_gene: TRBV12-3/TRBV12-4
abundance: few

CDR3nt: TGTGCCAGCAGCAACGTCGGTAGCGGGAGAGAGACCCAGTACTTC
CDR3aa: CASSNVGSGRETQYF
j_gene: TRBJ2-5
d_gene: TRBD2
v_gene: TRBV7-2
abundance: many

CDR3nt: TGCGCCAGCAGCTTGGATGGGACAGCGAACACTGAAGCTTTCTTT
CDR3aa: CASSLDGTANTEAFF
j_gene: TRBJ1-1
d_gene: TRBD1
v_gene: TRBV5-1
abundance: .

CDR3nt: TGTGCCACCAGTGATCGGAGCTCCTACGAGCAGTACTTC
CDR3aa: CATSDRSSYEQYF
j_gene: TRBJ2-7
d_gene: .
v_gene: TRBV24-1
abundance: .